This TCR beta chain was profiled in a study of blood T cell repertoires in COVID-19 (dated by TCRdb to the early 2020s). Looking at the study overall: Samples from collaborators originated in the United States, Italy and Spain and spanned both the acute and convalescent phases of COVID-19. The prospective study material was composed of cDNA or gDNA derived from T cells, B-cell-depleted T cells, or PBMCs. Subjects who had been exposed to COVID-19, were actively infected with it, or had recovered from it provided the deeply sampled blood TCRbeta repertoires that made up the dataset. Where HLA class I and class II types were available, the types were taken from metadata supplied by the sample provider, not from assay-based typing. The repertoires were released in a freely available public database intended as a resource for research on the immune response to SARS-CoV-2. The sample metadata nearly always contained a de-identified subject ID, COVID-19 status, age in years and sex. Samples were obtained from the ongoing ImmuneRACE study (first 160 participants) and from some 1,300 subjects provided by 6 global collaborators.

What the study reported, not specific to this receptor: The amount of clinical and demographic metadata varied by source and participant and was provided uncurated.

The collaborating institutions used their own protocols to collect whole blood in K2EDTA tubes. For TCRbeta analysis, collaborator samples were shipped as frozen whole blood, as isolated PBMCs, or as DNA extracted from either sample type. TCRbeta CDR3 regions were amplified from genomic DNA using the immunoSEQ Assay, a bias-controlled multiplex PCR. Per the original workflow: The number of nucleated cells in each sample was estimated from the amplification of reference gene primers within the assay. To quantify the absolute abundance of each unique TCRbeta CDR3 rearrangement, sequence reads were collapsed and filtered. For each sample, productive Simpson clonality was calculated as the square root of Simpson's diversity index over productive rearrangements. Entries here come from immuneACCESS through TCRdb and include only in-frame sequences with V and J called. Some clones fail to appear in such tables; in the studies checked, an unresolved V gene covers under half of the shortfall, and the cause of the remainder is unknown. The DNA was the basis for D and trimming; V, J and clone size are from that table. In all, the sample holds roughly 200,000 clones, and approximately 80% of those were seen once. The ten largest clones take up roughly 7.8% of the sample.

The table lists this clone with a few counts. Its antigen is not yet known. Base quality data are lacking; no much larger clone is found one base away. The CDR3 starts with the cysteine, ends with the phenylalanine, and has 12 residues. The sequence is cut down to CDR3 DNA, 36 bases in frame from base 1. V loses 4 bases of germline sequence and J loses 4 bases, and the interval between the two ends is 7 bases. Based on the germline V gene (reference sequence), the CDR1 and CDR2 sequences are LNHDA and SQIVND. The sequence derives from a woman aged 50 to 60 with active or convalescent COVID-19. The sequencing input was peripheral blood. The chain was built from TRBV19 and TRBJ1-2; the D gene is possibly TRBD1, with 5 bases matching. The DNA reads as follows: TGTGCCAGTAGTACGACAGCCTATGGCTACACCTTC. Its protein product is CASSTTAYGYTF.